The 8 T cell receptor beta chains listed next were all sequenced from one sample in a study of cytomegalovirus exposure and HLA in healthy donors. PCR employed 60 Vbeta and 13 Jbeta primers. The assay was immunoSEQ multiplex PCR, and TCRdb's table has in-frame clones only and misses some. The table lists 150,000 to 200,000 clones, approximately 81% of them singletons, with roughly 2.3% in the top ten. Specimen: PBMCs. Receptor source: a male donor in good health and CMV-seronegative.

In the case of this clone: Relative to the germline gene, one junction end is altered; a read error may explain this. This rearrangement joins TRBV7-7 to TRBJ2-1, with TRBD2 matching over 10 bases. CDR3 length: 16 amino acids. The germline V gene encodes CDR1 SSHAT and CDR2 FNYEAQ (reference sequence). The chain's CDR3 is CASSLELAGTYNEQFF. CDR3 sequence (DNA): TGTGCTAGCAGCTTAGAACTAGCGGGAACCTACAATGAGCAGTTCTTC.

This chain connects TRBV18 to TRBJ2-2; D may be TRBD2 (6 bases). Trimming removed 3 bases from V and 0 bases from J, with 11 bases in between. Germline values: CDR1 KGHSH, CDR2 LQKENI. This CDR3 region has 16 residues. CDR3: CASSPAGKANTGELFF. Written as DNA, the CDR3 is TGTGCCAGCTCACCCGCGGGAAAGGCGAACACCGGGGAGCTGTTTTTT.

V is TRBV7-6 and J is TRBJ2-1; TRBD2 agrees at 9 bases. This CDR3 has 15 residues. V gave up 5 bases and J gave up 3 bases; unmatched junction bases: 5. From germline, CDR1 is SGHVS and CDR2 FNYEAQ. The CDR3 loop is CASSPGLANYNEQFF. The DNA of the CDR3 is TGTGCCAGCAGCCCGGGACTAGCCAACTACAATGAGCAGTTCTTC.

The genes are TRBV5-1 and TRBJ1-4, with D possibly TRBD1 on 5 matching bases. The CDR3 has 15 residues. Looked up from germline, CDR1 is SGHRS and CDR2 is YFSETQ. Between the trimmed V and J ends, which lost 1 base and 0 bases, there was a span of 7 bases. CDR3 residues: CASSLTGSTNEKLFF. The CDR3 DNA sequence: TGCGCCAGCAGCTTGACAGGTTCAACTAATGAAAAACTGTTTTTT.

The chain employs TRBV7-3 and TRBJ2-7, with 9 bases that match TRBD1. This CDR3 is 13 amino acids long. The trim removed 5 bases at V and 7 bases at J, leaving 6 bases unmatched. Germline lookup yields CDR1 SGHTA and CDR2 FQGTGA. The chain's CDR3 is CASSQDRGGEQYF. CDR3 nucleotides: TGTGCCAGCAGCCAGGACAGGGGTGGTGAGCAGTACTTC.

The chain is built from TRBV6-6 and TRBJ1-5; TRBD1 matches 9 bases. Germline assignment: CDR1 MNHNY and CDR2 SVGAGI (reference sequence). V lost 5 bases, J lost 5 bases, and 4 bases stayed unmatched. This CDR3 comprises 14 residues. CDR3 loop: CASSPQGADQPQHF. The CDR3, as DNA: TGTGCCAGCAGTCCACAGGGGGCTGATCAGCCCCAGCATTTT.

The chain couples TRBV6-6 to TRBJ2-1, with 9 nucleotides matching TRBD2. Germline V gene sequence: CDR1 MNHNY, CDR2 SVGAGI (reference sequence). Losses at the gene ends were 2 bases for V and 9 bases for J; bases not matched to a gene: 11. The CDR3 loop spans 16 amino acids. The CDR3, as DNA: TGTGCCAGCAGTTACGGTCGGACTAGCGCCGACAGTGAGCAGTTCTTC. Residues: CASSYGRTSADSEQFF.

The V gene is TRBV27, the J gene TRBJ1-3; D perhaps matches TRBD1 (5 bases). The CDR3 has 17 amino acids. Germline V gene data show CDR1 as MNHEY and CDR2 as SMNVEV (reference sequence). The V gene lost 5 bases and the J gene lost 1 base, with 18 bases spanning the gap. The DNA for the CDR3 is TGTGCCAGCAGTCCATCTCCAGGGTTTGATTCTGGAAACACCATATATTTT. Residues: CASSPSPGFDSGNTIYF.